The source of this T cell receptor (beta chain) is a study of radiotherapy plus CTLA-4 blockade in lung cancer. Overall study: Disease control reached under 35%, with objective responses in around 19%.

Focal radiation was given together with CTLA-4 blockade (ipilimumab) to patients with chemo-refractory metastatic non-small-cell lung cancer. Sequencing was performed with immunoSEQ multiplex PCR; in TCRdb, only in-frame clones are kept and a portion is missing. This table has tens of thousands of clones, 75% to 80% appearing once. There are 19 residues in the CDR3. Germline assignment: CDR1 LNHDA and CDR2 SQIVND (reference sequence). V dropped 4 bases and J dropped 9; count of bases not matched to a gene: 22. General study points: Early blood T cell clone dynamics, with interferon-beta, were reported to best predict response. Blood TCR clones of tumor origin expanded after radiotherapy plus ipilimumab.

Remarks on this clone: As yet, its antigen is unknown.

The source material was peripheral blood, sampled from a patient treated with radiotherapy plus ipilimumab. The chain recombines TRBV19 with TRBJ2-4; 9 positions agree with TRBD2. This clonotype was sampled from a human donor with non-small cell lung cancer whose response to radiotherapy plus ipilimumab could not be evaluated. The CDR3 DNA sequence: TGTGCCAGTAGTAGCCAGAGCCTGGGACTAGCCTCTTCCCTAGCCATTCAGTACTTC. Its protein is CASSSQSLGLASSLAIQYF. Full variable domain (missing parts from reference TRBV19 and TRBJ2-4): DGGITQSPKYLFRKEGQNVTLSCEQNLNHDAMYWYRQDPGQGLRLIYYSQIVNDFQKGDIAEGYSVSREKKESFPLTVTSAQKNPTAFYLCASSSQSLGLASSLAIQYFGAGTRLSVL.